This note documents a single T cell receptor beta chain sequence. The sample belongs to a study of coeliac disease. Clones were read by immunoSEQ multiplex PCR, and TCRdb kept only the in-frame ones, dropping some. Among about 2,300 clones listed, 50% to 80% were seen once. The sequence derives from a woman in her sixties or seventies with celiac disease on a gluten-free diet. Sequencing was done on a sample of intraepithelial lymphocytes from the gut.

In nucleotides, the CDR3 is TGTGCCAGCAGCATAGCGGGAGGGCCCACCGGGGAGCTGTTTTTT. It specifies CASSIAGGPTGELFF. The V and J genes are TRBV7-3 and TRBJ2-2, with 11 bases lining up with TRBD2. This CDR3 region has 15 residues. V shed 5 bases and J 4 bases; nucleotides not matched to a gene: 3. CDR1 SGHTA and CDR2 FQGTGA come from the germline V gene.